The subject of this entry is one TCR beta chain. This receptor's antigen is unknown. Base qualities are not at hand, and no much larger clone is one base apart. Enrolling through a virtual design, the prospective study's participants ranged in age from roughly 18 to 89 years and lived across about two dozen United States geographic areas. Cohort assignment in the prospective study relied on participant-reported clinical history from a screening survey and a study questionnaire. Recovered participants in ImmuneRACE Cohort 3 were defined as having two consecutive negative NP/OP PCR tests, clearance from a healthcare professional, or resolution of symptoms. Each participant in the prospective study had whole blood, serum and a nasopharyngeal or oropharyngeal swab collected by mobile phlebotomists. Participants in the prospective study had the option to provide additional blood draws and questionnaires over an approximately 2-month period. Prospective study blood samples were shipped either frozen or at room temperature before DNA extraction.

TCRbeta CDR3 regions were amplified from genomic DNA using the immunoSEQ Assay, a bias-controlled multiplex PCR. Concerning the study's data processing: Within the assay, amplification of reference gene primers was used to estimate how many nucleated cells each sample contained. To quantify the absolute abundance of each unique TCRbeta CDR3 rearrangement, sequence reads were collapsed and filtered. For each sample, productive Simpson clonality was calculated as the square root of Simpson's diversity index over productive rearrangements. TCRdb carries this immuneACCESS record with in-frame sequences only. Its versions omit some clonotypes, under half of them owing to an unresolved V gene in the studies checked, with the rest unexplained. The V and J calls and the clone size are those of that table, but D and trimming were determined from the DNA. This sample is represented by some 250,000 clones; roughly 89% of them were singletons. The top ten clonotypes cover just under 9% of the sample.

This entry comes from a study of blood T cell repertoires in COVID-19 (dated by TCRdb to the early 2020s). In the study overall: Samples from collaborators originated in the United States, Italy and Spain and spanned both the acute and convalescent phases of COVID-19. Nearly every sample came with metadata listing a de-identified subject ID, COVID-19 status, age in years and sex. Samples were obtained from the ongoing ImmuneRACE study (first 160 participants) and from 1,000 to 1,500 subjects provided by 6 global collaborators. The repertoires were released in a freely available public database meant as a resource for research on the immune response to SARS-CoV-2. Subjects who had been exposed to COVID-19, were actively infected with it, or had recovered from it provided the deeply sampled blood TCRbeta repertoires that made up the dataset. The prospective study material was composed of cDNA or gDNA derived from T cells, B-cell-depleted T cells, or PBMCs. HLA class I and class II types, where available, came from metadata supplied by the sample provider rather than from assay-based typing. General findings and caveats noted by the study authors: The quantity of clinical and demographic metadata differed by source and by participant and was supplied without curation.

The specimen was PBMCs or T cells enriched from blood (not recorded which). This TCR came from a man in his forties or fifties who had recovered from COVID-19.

The base sequence is TGTGCCACCAGCAGACAGGGAGGTGCAGGTGAGCAGTTCTTC. Translation gives CATSRQGGAGEQFF. The rearranged chain carries TRBV15 and TRBJ2-1; a tentative D match to TRBD2 spans 6 bases. V is pared back by 2 bases and J by 9 bases, with 14 bases lying between the germline termini. Based on the germline V gene (reference sequence), the CDR1 and CDR2 sequences are LNHNV and YYDKDF. From the cysteine through the phenylalanine, the CDR3 covers 14 amino acids. Of the read, only the CDR3 DNA is kept; its 42 bases are in frame from base 1.